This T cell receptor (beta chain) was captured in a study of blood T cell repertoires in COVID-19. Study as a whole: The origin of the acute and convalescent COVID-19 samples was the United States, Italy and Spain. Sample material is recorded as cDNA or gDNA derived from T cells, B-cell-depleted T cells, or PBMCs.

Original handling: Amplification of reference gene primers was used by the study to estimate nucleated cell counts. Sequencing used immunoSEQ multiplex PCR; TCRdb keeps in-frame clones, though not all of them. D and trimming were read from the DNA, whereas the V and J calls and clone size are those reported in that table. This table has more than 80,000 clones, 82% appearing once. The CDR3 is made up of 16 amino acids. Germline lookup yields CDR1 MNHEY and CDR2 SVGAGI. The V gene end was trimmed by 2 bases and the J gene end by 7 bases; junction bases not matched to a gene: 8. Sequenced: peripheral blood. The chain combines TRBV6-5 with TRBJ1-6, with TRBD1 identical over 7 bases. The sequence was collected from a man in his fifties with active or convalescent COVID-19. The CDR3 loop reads CASSYGRLGQNSPLHF. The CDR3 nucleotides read TGTGCCAGCAGTTACGGCCGCTTGGGACAGAATTCACCCCTCCACTTT.